The rows below give T cell receptor beta chains drawn from one sample of a study of preoperative IRX-2 immunotherapy in early breast cancer. TCRdb's table, derived via immunoSEQ multiplex PCR, lists solely in-frame clones and lacks some. In the table there are more than 3,000 clones, less than 75% of which are singletons. The sequencing here drew on tumor tissue, taken after IRX-2 immunotherapy. These receptors all come from a human donor with breast cancer. CDR3s include the opening cysteine and the closing phenylalanine or tryptophan. The D gene is left open where the match is weak. Some rows mark clone size as missing; the rest say once, few, many or name a class of expanded clone.

abundance | d_gene | j_gene | v_gene | CDR3nt | CDR3aa
. | . | TRBJ2-5 | TRBV7-5 | TGTGCCAGCAGCTTAGCCCCAGGGTTAGAGACCCAGTACTTC | CASSLAPGLETQYF
. | . | TRBJ1-6 | TRBV19 | TGTGCCAGTAGTAAGATGAAAGATAATTCACCCCTCCACTTT | CASSKMKDNSPLHF
. | TRBD1 | TRBJ1-2 | TRBV10-3 | TGTGCCAGCAGTGAGATGGTAGGGACAGGGGGCAACGGCTACACCTTC | CASSEMVGTGGNGYTF
few | TRBD1 | TRBJ1-1 | TRBV19 | TGTGCCAGTATTCCCGGGACAGGGGAAACTGAAGCTTTCTTT | CASIPGTGETEAFF
. | TRBD1 | TRBJ1-1 | TRBV6-8 | TGTGCCAGCAGTAAATCCGGGACAGTGAACACTGAAGCTTTCTTT | CASSKSGTVNTEAFF
few | . | TRBJ1-3 | TRBV11-3 | TGTGCCAGCAGACGGGACTCCAGCTCTGGAAACACCATATATTTT | CASRRDSSSGNTIYF
. | TRBD1 | TRBJ1-6 | TRBV6-8 | TGTGCCAGCAGTGAGCAGGGACAGGGTAATTCACCCCTCCACTTT | CASSEQGQGNSPLHF
. | . | TRBJ1-6 | TRBV23-1 | TGCGCCAGCAGTCAATCTATGGAATCACCCCTCCACTTT | CASSQSMESPLHF
. | TRBD1 | TRBJ1-5 | TRBV29-1 | TGCAGCGCTAGGACAGGGACAAATCAGCCCCAGCATTTT | CSARTGTNQPQHF
. | . | TRBJ1-3 | TRBV21-1 | TGTGCCAGCAGCTTATCCCGGGGAAGGGTGATGACTGGAAACACCATATATTTT | CASSLSRGRVMTGNTIYF
. | . | TRBJ1-6 | TRBV11-3 | TGTGCCAGCAGCTTCGGGGGTCGGGGATCACCCCTCCACTTT | CASSFGGRGSPLHF
. | . | TRBJ1-5 | TRBV6-8 | TGTGCCAGCAGTCCCTCTTCCAGGGATCAGCCCCAGCATTTT | CASSPSSRDQPQHF
. | . | TRBJ1-2 | TRBV18 | TGTGCCAGCTCACCACTTAGGACAGCCGATGGCTACACCTTC | CASSPLRTADGYTF
. | . | TRBJ1-1 | TRBV6-8 | TGTGCCAGCAATTACGCGACAGCCCTGAACACTGAAGCTTTCTTT | CASNYATALNTEAFF
once | TRBD1 | TRBJ1-3 | TRBV19 | TGTGCCAGTAGCCCAGGGGGCCCTGGAAACACCATATATTTT | CASSPGGPGNTIYF
. | TRBD2 | TRBJ2-5 | TRBV2 | TGTGCCAGCAGTCAGCGGGGAGGAGAGACCCAGTACTTC | CASSQRGGETQYF
medium-sized | . | TRBJ2-3 | TRBV6-8 | TGTGCCAGCATCCTCCGCTGGACAGCAACAGATACGCAGTATTTT | CASILRWTATDTQYF
. | . | TRBJ2-6 | TRBV19 | TGTGCCAGTGCCCTGACCTCTGGGGCCAACGTCCTGACTTTC | CASALTSGANVLTF
. | TRBD1 | TRBJ2-3 | TRBV6-8 | TGTGCCAGCAGTCAAAACAGGGGGCCGGGCACAGATACGCAGTATTTT | CASSQNRGPGTDTQYF
. | TRBD1 | TRBJ1-1 | TRBV6-8 | TGTGCCAGCAAACCGACAGGGCAGAACACTGAAGCTTTCTTT | CASKPTGQNTEAFF
. | . | TRBJ1-5 | TRBV6-8 | TGTGCCAGCAGGGACCGGGACAACAATCAGCCCCAGCATTTT | CASRDRDNNQPQHF
. | . | TRBJ2-7 | TRBV19 | TGTGCCAGTAGTACCCCCCGGGACATCGTACCGAACTACGAGCAGTACTTC | CASSTPRDIVPNYEQYF
few | TRBD2 | TRBJ2-5 | TRBV28 | TGTGCCAGCAGTTTAGAGGCCTTAGCGGGCCAAGAGACCCAGTACTTC | CASSLEALAGQETQYF
. | . | TRBJ1-4 | TRBV6-7 | TGTGCCAGCAAGAGTTCAGGAGAACTGTTTTTT | CASKSSGELFF
. | TRBD1 | TRBJ1-2 | TRBV30 | TGTGCCTGGGACCTAGGGACAGGGGTTAACTATGGCTACACCTTC | CAWDLGTGVNYGYTF
. | TRBD1 | TRBJ2-3 | TRBV18 | TGTGCCAGCTCACTCCCGACAGGGGAGCCAGATACGCAGTATTTT | CASSLPTGEPDTQYF
. | . | TRBJ1-4 | TRBV7-5 | TGTGCCAGCAGCTTGGCCCGGCAGGGGAAGGAAAAACTGTTTTTT | CASSLARQGKEKLFF
. | . | TRBJ2-7 | TRBV11-3 | TGTGCCAGCAGCTTAGTACTAATACCGTACGAGCAGTACTTC | CASSLVLIPYEQYF
. | . | TRBJ2-1 | TRBV14 | TGTGCCAGCAGCCGAACAGGGTGGAGCTCCTACAATGAGCAGTTCTTC | CASSRTGWSSYNEQFF
. | TRBD2 | TRBJ2-5 | TRBV5-1 | TGCGCCAGCAGCTTGGAGGGGTTAGCGGGGGGGCCCGTGACCCAGTACTTC | CASSLEGLAGGPVTQYF
. | . | TRBJ1-4 | TRBV30 | TGTGCACTCTCCAAAAGGGGAGACAGACTGTTTTTT | CALSKRGDRLFF
. | TRBD1 | TRBJ2-1 | TRBV25-1 | TGTGCCAGCAGCGGGACAGCGTTCCGGGATGAGCAGTTCTTC | CASSGTAFRDEQFF
. | . | TRBJ1-5 | TRBV5-1 | TGCGCCAGCAGCTTGGGAACGGTGGGGGCCGGTCAGCCCCAGCATTTT | CASSLGTVGAGQPQHF
. | TRBD1 | TRBJ1-1 | TRBV5-1 | TGCGCCAGCAGCAGAGGACAGGGCGGAACTGAAGCTTTCTTT | CASSRGQGGTEAFF
. | . | TRBJ1-1 | TRBV10-3 | TGTGCCATCAGTGAGTCGCCAACCCCCATGAACACTGAAGCTTTCTTT | CAISESPTPMNTEAFF
few | . | TRBJ2-1 | TRBV15 | TGTGCCACCAGCAGACGTTCCGGGGCCTCCTACAATGAGCAGTTCTTC | CATSRRSGASYNEQFF